This TCR beta chain was recorded in a study of cytomegalovirus exposure and HLA in healthy donors (dated by TCRdb to about 2017). For the wider study: An earlier analysis of about 560 of the donors reported 276 Gb of sequence data and around 120 million unique TCR beta sequences obtained from some 170 million T cells. Typing coverage differed by locus: A, B, C, DRB1 and DQB1 were typed in about 620-630 donors, DQA1 in about 560, DPA1 in approximately 600, and DPB1 in approximately 450. Across around 400 genotyped donors of the cohort, an average of about 250,000 unique TCR beta nucleotide sequences per donor were sequenced, and 15% to 20% of those sequences were non-productive. In the later analysis, no new phenotypic data were used to find candidate immune exposures; instead, reliance was placed on TCR beta sequences and their occurrence across donors. To predict cytomegalovirus infection status, the study combined high-throughput TCR immunosequencing, statistical association of individual TCRs with disease status, and machine learning. Both class I and class II loci were covered by HLA typing, at four-digit resolution. An early release covering just under 650 HLA-typed donors comprised around 300 gigabases of sequencing data and roughly 86 million unique TCR sequences. A later genetic analysis took genome-wide SNP genotypes for 398 of the 666 donors and used that subset as a discovery cohort. Donor age, sex, ethnicity and CMV serostatus were compiled together with the repertoire data. All discovery cohort repertoires had been generated on a single sequencing platform. The study profiled the T cell repertoires of under 850 subjects by immunosequencing and related them to cytomegalovirus serostatus. In an earlier analysis of 587 of the donors, high-throughput TCR beta sequencing was used to judge whether each TCR beta V gene segment behaved as functional or pseudogenic. Along with the roughly 670-subject first cohort, a separate validation cohort of over a hundred different subjects was used. The study aimed to test whether cataloging public T cell receptors could reveal signatures of past pathogen exposure. Roughly 5 DR-DQ haplotypes were treated as single units for association and clustering because of strong linkage in the cohort. To study patterns of TCR occurrence, a later analysis re-analyzed previously published TCR beta repertoires from around 660 donors and added high-resolution HLA genotyping. The genetic ancestry cluster associated with self-reported Caucasian donors included 81% of the 398 genotyped donors.

The cohort comprised around 690 healthy bone marrow donors. At the time of sampling, all cohort members were nominally healthy, though unrecorded immune exposures were likely present. The donor was CMV seronegative and belonged to the group of 352 seronegative cohort members. A peripheral blood sample was collected from each donor, and TCR beta sequencing was performed on peripheral blood mononuclear cells. Genomic DNA extraction from the blood cell samples was performed with the Qiagen DNeasy Blood Extraction Kit. Results and caveats for the whole study, not just this receptor: Assigning TCR associations to individual alleles was difficult when HLA alleles, especially DR and DQ, strongly co-occurred. In a later analysis, TCR association rates were found to vary across HLA loci, with the most associated TCRs seen for DRB1 alleles and the fewest for HLA-C alleles. In a later genetic analysis, a missense DCLRE1C variant was associated with V-gene and J-gene trimming of TCR beta chains, and the association was replicated in an independent cohort. Correlated functional status among segregating V segments might reflect linkage disequilibrium, but an unknown experimental factor could not be ruled out. The presence/absence analyses assumed that sequencing depth was roughly uniform across donors, and that assumption may not be true. The 87-base-pair reads could not distinguish some IMGT-functional V segments, including TRBV6-2 and TRBV6-3, so those segments were excluded. A further reported finding was that TCR beta sequences accurately predicted the HLA-A and HLA-B alleles for most subjects in the first cohort. The cohort was sequenced for TCR beta chains only, and without alpha or paired-chain data the features that could be detected were limited. According to the authors, the approach could potentially be generalized to other disease states and immunological phenotypes. The only immune exposure information available for the cohort was CMV serostatus. In an earlier analysis of roughly 500 of the donors, most TCR beta V segments appeared in productive rearrangements about 87% or about 30% of the time, broadly matching IMGT annotations. Specific HLA alleles were associated with 16,951 TCR beta sequences at a false discovery rate of 0.05 in a later analysis. A few of the identified cytomegalovirus-associated TCR beta chains were confirmed in vitro to be specific for cytomegalovirus antigens. Several of the top co-occurrence clusters appeared to be linked to parvovirus B19, influenza, CMV and Epstein-Barr virus, according to a later analysis. Because counts were too low, seventeen rarely observed V segments, including chromosome 9 orphons, were left out of the earlier analysis of about 500 of the donors. In a later analysis, most CMV-associated TCR beta chains were found to appear HLA-restricted, with HLA associations seemingly driven largely by CMV exposure. In the study, roughly 160 TCR beta chains were listed as associated with cytomegalovirus. Because some donors lacked HLA typing at each locus, the association tests relied only on the typed subset. In both the original and validation cohorts, the classifier was reported to diagnose cytomegalovirus status with high specificity and sensitivity. Most TCR sequences were observed very rarely across donors, whereas some public TCRs were present in many individuals. A later genetic analysis reported fewer N-insertions in productive TCRs among donors in an Asian-associated ancestry cluster than the roughly 620-donor mean. In a later analysis, HLA-associated TCR beta chains showed more clonal expansion and lower generation probabilities than non-associated chains that were equally common. A cluster of highly shared sequence variants was judged likely to represent a technical artifact of the sequencing pipeline.

The library was generated by the immunoSEQ multiplex PCR assay. For the multiplex PCR, a mixture combining 60 forward primers for TCR Vbeta segments and 13 reverse primers for TCR Jbeta segments was used. The CDR3 region of rearranged TCR beta genes was amplified from genomic DNA by a multiplex PCR assay. On the Illumina HiSeq System, the amplified TCR beta libraries were sequenced as 87-base-pair reads. The source study handled its data this way. In a later analysis, about 80 million unique TCR beta chains were counted across the approximately 620 repertoires, and around 10 million of these chains were shared by at least two donors. Raw reads were error-corrected and collapsed into unique sequences with a nearest-neighbor algorithm that merged closely related sequences to remove PCR and sequencing errors. Alignment of CDR3 sequences to IMGT reference sequences was used to assign V, D and J gene segments. Each retained sequence needed at least a six-nucleotide match to both a V gene segment and a J gene segment. Rearrangements were called productive when the CDR3 lacked stop codons and stayed in frame with V and J; all others were non-productive. CDR3 was defined according to IMGT convention as the region running from the second conserved V-encoded cysteine to the conserved J-encoded phenylalanine. In an earlier analysis of more than 550 of the donors, sequences lacking an unambiguous match to a single V gene segment were excluded. An earlier analysis of a few hundred of the donors called V segments functional above 56.7% productive rearrangements and segregating when the between-donor standard deviation exceeded 5%. To diagnose cytomegalovirus status from the catalog of TCR beta chain sequences, a statistical classification framework was built. In a later analysis, TCR nucleotide sequences were compared against IMGT/GENE-DB human TR gene sequences so that V and J genes could be assigned. The TCRdist pipeline was used in a later analysis to assign CDR3 sequences and most-parsimonious VDJ recombination scenarios. A later analysis defined each TCR beta chain by its CDR3 amino acid sequence plus V-gene family, and excluded reads lacking a unique V-gene family. As a way to deal with suspected cross-contamination and a sequencing artifact, a later analysis dropped 450 to 600 nucleotide sequences that were highly shared and had low generation probability. For each public chain, a later analysis derived a clonal expansion index from normalized ranks of inferred template counts within each repertoire. In a later analysis, generation probabilities were computed with a VDJ recombination model fitted to out-of-frame rearrangements, and the resulting probabilities were checked against IGoR. In a later analysis, hypergeometric tests were used to score TCR-TCR, TCR-HLA and TCR-CMV co-occurrence, with a repertoire-size bias correction applied to TCR pairs. In a later analysis, false discovery rates were estimated by permuting HLA or CMV assignments 20 times. In a later analysis, co-occurring TCRs were grouped using DBSCAN, with TCRdist sequence similarity added in when clustering inside HLA-allele-positive subsets. Repertoires with fewer than 30,000 or more than 120,000 public chains, plus five repertoires with anomalous nucleotide sharing, were excluded from co-occurrence clustering. Held by TCRdb, this immuneACCESS table contains in-frame sequences only and omits some clones. Under half of the omission traces to an unresolved V gene where checked; the cause of the rest is unknown. That table supplies the V and J calls and clone size; D and trimming were determined from the DNA. The sample table on file contains some 140,000 clones. The biggest ten clones account for under 2% of the sample.

The CDR3 holds 14 amino acids from the cysteine to the phenylalanine. CDR3 DNA is the only sequence kept; it has 42 bases, read in frame from the first base. According to the germline V gene (reference sequence), CDR1 reads SGHNT and CDR2 reads YYREEE. V loses 4 bases of germline sequence and J loses 2 bases, and the interval between the two ends is 12 bases. As regards this clone: The target of this receptor is not known.

The sequence came from a woman in her thirties or forties in good health and CMV-seronegative. Sequencing used PBMCs. This sequence uses TRBV5-4 and TRBJ1-2; TRBD1 might be the D gene, on 6 matching bases. The CDR3 protein: CASSPGTSNYGYTF. The sequenced DNA is TGTGCCAGCAGCCCCGGGACATCCAACTATGGCTACACCTTC.